The rows below give T cell receptor beta chains drawn from one sample of a study of long-term antiretroviral therapy in people with HIV. This table comes from immunoSEQ multiplex PCR, and its TCRdb copy is limited to in-frame clones, with some not included. The data show about 42,000 clones, around nine tenths seen once. The sample consisted of unsorted PBMCs, taken 0.1 years before starting antiretroviral therapy. The source is a woman between 50 and 59 years old with HIV. Both conserved end residues are part of each CDR3. The D gene is left open where the match is weak. Not every row has a clone size; where given, it reads once, few, many or a size class.

>TRBJ2-7|16|TRBV15|few|TRBD2
CATSSMTSGGPYEQYF
TGTGCCACCAGCAGTATGACTAGCGGGGGCCCCTACGAGCAGTACTTC
>TRBJ2-3|14|TRBV5-1|-|-
CASSLGGVGDTQYF
TGCGCCAGCAGCTTGGGAGGGGTAGGGGATACGCAGTATTTT
>TRBJ1-1|14|TRBV5-1|-|TRBD1
CASSPDRGLTEAFF
TGCGCCAGCAGTCCGGACAGGGGGCTGACTGAAGCTTTCTTT
>TRBJ2-7|12|TRBV6-5|few|-
CASRGMFYEQYF
TGTGCCAGCAGAGGCATGTTCTACGAGCAGTACTTC
>TRBJ1-1|15|TRBV5-1|few|-
CASSFVPGDYTEAFF
TGCGCCAGCAGCTTCGTCCCAGGGGATTATACTGAAGCTTTCTTT
>TRBJ2-3|12|TRBV10-3|-|-
CAISDTTDTQYF
TGTGCCATCAGTGATACGACAGATACGCAGTATTTT
>TRBJ2-1|16|TRBV21-1|-|-
CASSKKAAGGLNEQFF
TGTGCCAGCAGCAAAAAAGCGGCGGGGGGGCTAAATGAGCAGTTCTTC
>TRBJ2-1|11|TRBV5-1|-|-
CASSLAHEQFF
TGCGCCAGCAGCTTGGCCCATGAGCAGTTCTTC
>TRBJ2-3|15|TRBV30|-|-
CAWSPLGDYTDTQYF
TGTGCCTGGAGTCCCCTAGGAGACTACACAGATACGCAGTATTTT
>TRBJ2-2|16|TRBV7-9|-|-
CASRGGDAFGTGELFF
TGTGCCAGCAGAGGGGGAGATGCATTCGGCACCGGGGAGCTGTTTTTT
>TRBJ1-2|13|TRBV5-1|-|-
CASSLEQGSGYTF
TGCGCCAGCAGCTTGGAACAGGGAAGTGGCTACACCTTC
>TRBJ2-1|11|TRBV7-9|-|-
CASSLGPGQFF
TGTGCCAGCAGCTTAGGTCCGGGGCAGTTCTTC
>TRBJ2-3|14|TRBV10-3|-|TRBD2
CAVTSGGALDTQYF
TGTGCCGTCACTAGCGGGGGGGCCCTTGATACGCAGTATTTT
>TRBJ2-1|16|TRBV7-2|-|-
CASSLAGGLGSNEQFF
TGTGCCAGCAGCTTAGCGGGGGGGCTGGGTAGCAATGAGCAGTTCTTC
>TRBJ1-2|13|TRBV18|-|-
CASSLSIEEGYTF
TGTGCCAGCTCACTCTCCATAGAGGAGGGCTACACCTTC
>TRBJ2-7|13|TRBV19|-|-
CASSTVGDYEQYF
TGTGCCAGTAGTACCGTGGGGGACTACGAGCAGTACTTC
>TRBJ2-7|13|TRBV6-1|-|-
CASTQGGAYEQYF
TGTGCCAGCACTCAAGGCGGGGCCTACGAGCAGTACTTC
>TRBJ2-1|16|TRBV7-6|-|-
CASSLGQGGAHNEQFF
TGTGCCAGCAGCTTAGGACAGGGAGGAGCACACAATGAGCAGTTCTTC
>TRBJ1-2|13|TRBV12-5|-|-
CASGLTGNYGYTF
TGTGCTAGTGGTTTGACGGGGAACTATGGCTACACCTTC
>TRBJ2-7|12|TRBV11-1|-|-
CASSFRVGEQYF
TGTGCCAGCAGCTTTAGGGTTGGCGAGCAGTACTTC
>TRBJ1-2|14|TRBV30|-|TRBD1
CAWSRRGLGSDYTF
TGTGCCTGGAGCCGAAGGGGGCTGGGTTCAGACTACACCTTC
>TRBJ1-4|15|TRBV10-3|-|TRBD1
CAISARTGADEKLFF
TGTGCCATCAGTGCTAGGACAGGGGCGGATGAAAAACTGTTTTTT
>TRBJ1-2|16|TRBV19|-|-
CASRRFGTQTNYGYTF
TGTGCCAGTAGACGATTTGGGACACAGACTAACTATGGCTACACCTTC
>TRBJ2-3|14|TRBV28|-|TRBD2
CASSLAGGPDTQYF
TGTGCCAGCAGTTTAGCGGGGGGGCCGGATACGCAGTATTTT
>TRBJ1-2|14|TRBV9|-|-
CASSVGSGNYGYTF
TGTGCCAGCAGCGTAGGGTCAGGGAACTATGGCTACACCTTC
>TRBJ1-1|13|TRBV5-1|-|-
CASSLVGATEAFF
TGCGCCAGCAGCTTGGTCGGGGCAACTGAAGCTTTCTTT
>TRBJ2-2|15|TRBV19|-|TRBD1
CASSLTGGAGGELFF
TGTGCCAGTAGTTTGACAGGGGGCGCCGGCGGGGAGCTGTTTTTT
>TRBJ2-1|15|TRBV4-3|-|-
CASSQEQGGGDEQFF
TGCGCCAGCAGCCAAGAGCAGGGGGGGGGCGATGAGCAGTTCTTC
>TRBJ1-6|13|TRBV11-2|few|-
CASSLEVNSPLHF
TGTGCCAGCAGCTTAGAGGTGAATTCACCCCTCCACTTT
>TRBJ2-3|14|TRBV10-3|-|-
CAIKSGLGTDTQYF
TGTGCCATCAAGTCGGGTCTCGGCACAGATACGCAGTATTTT
>TRBJ1-4|12|TRBV30|-|-
CAWSVGGEKLFF
TGTGCCTGGAGTGTGGGTGGGGAAAAACTGTTTTTT
>TRBJ1-3|15|TRBV2|-|-
CATPWGALSGNTIYF
TGTGCCACCCCCTGGGGGGCTCTCTCTGGAAACACCATATATTTT
>TRBJ1-5|13|TRBV4-1|-|-
CASSQVVNQPQHF
TGCGCCAGCAGCCAAGTAGTCAATCAGCCCCAGCATTTT
>TRBJ2-5|17|TRBV5-4|-|TRBD2
CASSSYLAGALQETQYF
TGTGCCAGCAGCTCTTACTTAGCGGGAGCCCTCCAAGAGACCCAGTACTTC
>TRBJ1-1|15|TRBV7-3|once|-
CASSLIGVRGTEAFF
TGTGCCAGCAGCTTAATTGGAGTTAGGGGCACTGAAGCTTTCTTT
>TRBJ2-7|15|TRBV5-1|-|TRBD1
CASSLGVVGGWEQYF
TGCGCCAGCAGCTTGGGGGTTGTAGGGGGCTGGGAGCAGTACTTC
>TRBJ1-4|14|TRBV30|-|-
CACPRAATNEKLFF
TGTGCCTGTCCTAGGGCGGCAACTAATGAAAAACTGTTTTTT
>TRBJ1-6|16|TRBV19|-|-
CASSTPPQGHNSPLHF
TGTGCCAGTAGTACCCCCCCGCAGGGGCATAATTCACCCCTCCACTTT
>TRBJ2-7|15|TRBV15|-|-
CATSRDGPISYEQYF
TGTGCCACCAGCAGAGATGGGCCTATCTCCTACGAGCAGTACTTC
>TRBJ1-3|18|TRBV7-9|-|-
CASSLTRPRGPSGNTIYF
TGTGCCAGCAGTTTAACCCGCCCCAGAGGGCCCTCTGGAAACACCATATATTTT
>TRBJ1-2|16|TRBV19|once|-
CASSISRRRRLYGYTF
TGTGCCAGTAGTATCTCCCGACGGAGAAGACTCTATGGCTACACCTTC
>TRBJ1-1|15|TRBV10-3|-|-
CAISERWRGGTEAFF
TGTGCCATCAGTGAGAGGTGGAGGGGCGGTACTGAAGCTTTCTTT
>TRBJ2-6|17|TRBV2|-|TRBD1
CASSPGQGIHGANVLTF
TGTGCCAGCAGCCCGGGACAGGGAATTCACGGGGCCAACGTCCTGACTTTC
>TRBJ1-2|14|TRBV6-5|-|TRBD1
CASRRTGGVYGYTF
TGTGCCAGCCGACGGACAGGGGGCGTCTATGGCTACACCTTC
>TRBJ2-3|17|TRBV7-2|-|TRBD2
CASSLIPSGGVTDTQYF
TGTGCCAGCAGCTTAATCCCTAGCGGGGGGGTGACAGATACGCAGTATTTT
>TRBJ1-3|18|TRBV9|-|TRBD1
CASSHSTGAKGSGNTIYF
TGTGCCAGCAGCCACAGTACAGGGGCTAAGGGCTCTGGAAACACCATATATTTT
>TRBJ1-2|15|TRBV6-4|once|-
CVLQDRSPFNYGYTF
TGTGTCCTCCAGGACAGAAGCCCCTTTAACTATGGCTACACCTTC
>TRBJ2-6|15|TRBV30|-|-
CAWSGGGLGANVLTF
TGTGCCTGGAGTGGAGGCGGGCTAGGGGCCAACGTCCTGACTTTC
>TRBJ1-6|14|TRBV10-2|-|-
CASSMTGGNSPLHF
TGCGCCAGCAGTATGACAGGAGGGAATTCACCCCTCCACTTT
>TRBJ2-3|14|TRBV15|-|-
CATSRPGGTDTQYF
TGTGCCACCAGCCGGCCAGGGGGCACAGATACGCAGTATTTT